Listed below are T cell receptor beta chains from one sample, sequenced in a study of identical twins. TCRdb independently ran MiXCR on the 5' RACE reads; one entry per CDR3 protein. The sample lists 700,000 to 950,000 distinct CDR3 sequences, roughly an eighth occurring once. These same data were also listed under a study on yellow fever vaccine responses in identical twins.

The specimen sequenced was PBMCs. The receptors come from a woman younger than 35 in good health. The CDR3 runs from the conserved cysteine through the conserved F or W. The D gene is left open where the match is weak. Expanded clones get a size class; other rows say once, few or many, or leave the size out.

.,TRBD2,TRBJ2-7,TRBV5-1,CASSPSQSGLAHSYEQYF,TGCGCCAGCAGCCCCAGTCAATCGGGACTAGCTCACTCCTACGAGCAGTACTTC
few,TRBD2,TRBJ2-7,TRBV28,CASSWAGVGEQYF,TGTGCCAGCAGTTGGGCGGGAGTGGGGGAGCAGTACTTC
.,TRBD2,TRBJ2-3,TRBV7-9,CASSSEAAGGPRDTQYF,TGTGCCAGCAGCTCCGAGGCAGCGGGGGGGCCTCGAGATACGCAGTATTTT
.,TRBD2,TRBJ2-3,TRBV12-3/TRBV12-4,CASSLSILAATQYF,TGTGCCAGCAGTTTATCTATTCTAGCGGCTACGCAGTATTTT
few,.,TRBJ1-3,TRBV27,CASSLTDSTSGNTIYF,TGTGCCAGCAGTTTAACTGACAGCACCTCTGGAAACACCATATATTTT
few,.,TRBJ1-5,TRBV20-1,CSAPQGIFQPQHF,TGCAGTGCTCCTCAGGGGATTTTTCAGCCCCAGCATTTT
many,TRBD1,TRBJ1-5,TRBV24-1,CATSDLYVTGVQPQHF,TGTGCCACCAGTGATTTGTATGTGACAGGGGTACAGCCCCAGCATTTT
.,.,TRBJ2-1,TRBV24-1,CATSDPTGRDEQFF,TGTGCCACCAGTGATCCAACAGGGAGGGATGAGCAGTTCTTC
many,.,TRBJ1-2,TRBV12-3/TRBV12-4,CASSDRFLNYGYTF,TGTGCCAGCAGCGACAGGTTCTTAAACTATGGCTACACCTTC
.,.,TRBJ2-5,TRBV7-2,CASSWGGYYQQETQYF,TGTGCCAGCAGCTGGGGGGGCTACTATCAACAAGAGACCCAGTACTTC
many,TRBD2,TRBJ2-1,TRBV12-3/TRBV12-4,CASSPPRSGSLNEQFF,TGTGCCAGCAGTCCCCCGAGGAGCGGGAGTTTAAATGAGCAGTTCTTC
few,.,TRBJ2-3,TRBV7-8,CASSLDAFGSSTDTQYF,TGTGCCAGCAGCTTAGACGCGTTCGGATCTAGCACAGATACGCAGTATTTT
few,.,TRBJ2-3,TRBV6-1,CASRKLAVGADTQYF,TGTGCCAGCAGAAAACTAGCCGTCGGGGCAGATACGCAGTATTTT
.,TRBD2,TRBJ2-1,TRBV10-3,CAISTSGREYNEQFF,TGTGCCATCAGCACTAGCGGGAGGGAATACAATGAGCAGTTCTTC
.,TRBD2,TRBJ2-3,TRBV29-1,CSAGTSGKDTQYF,TGCAGCGCCGGGACTAGCGGAAAAGATACGCAGTATTTT
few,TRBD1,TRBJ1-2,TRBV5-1,CASSRTQDRRSGYGYTF,TGCGCCAGCAGCCGAACTCAGGACAGGCGATCCGGCTATGGCTACACCTTC
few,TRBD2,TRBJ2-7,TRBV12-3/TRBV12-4,CASSPGLAKSSYEQYF,TGTGCCAGCAGCCCGGGACTAGCGAAAAGCTCCTACGAGCAGTACTTC